Below are 18 T cell receptor beta chains sequenced from a single sample in a study of beta chain features in type 1 diabetes. General study points: Across all four CD4+ subsets, people with type 1 diabetes showed modestly shorter TCRB CDR3s.

TCRB transcripts that were expressed got sequenced, as all of the isolated RNA had been reverse transcribed. The method was immunoSEQ multiplex PCR; TCRdb's version includes in-frame clones alone and lacks a portion of them. This table has 150,000 to 200,000 clones, approximately 10% appearing once. The antigens for these receptors are not known. The sequenced material came from central memory CD4+ T cells from blood. The receptor source for this set is a woman aged 30 to 39 with type 1 diabetes.

This clone has only a few counts. The chain couples TRBV28 to TRBJ1-5; D is possibly TRBD1 (6 bases). The CDR3 is made up of 14 amino acids. CDR1 and CDR2 from the germline V gene are MDHEN and SYDVKM. V lost 2 bases, J lost 7 bases, and 12 bases lay in between. The CDR3 loop reads CASSLPGDLQPQHF. As DNA, the CDR3 is TGTGCCAGCAGTTTACCAGGGGACCTACAGCCCCAGCATTTT.

This clone was seen only a few times. The CDR3 DNA reads TGTGCCAGCAGCTTGGAGGCGGGAGGGCCCCCCGGGGAGCTGTTTTTT. It translates to CASSLEAGGPPGELFF. The genes are TRBV5-4 and TRBJ2-2; 9 bases align to TRBD2. This CDR3 is built from 16 residues. CDR1 and CDR2 from the germline V gene are SGHNT and YYREEE (reference sequence). J was trimmed by 6 bases and V by 0 bases; bases with no gene match: 6. Together with reference TRBV5-4 and TRBJ2-2, the CDR3 gives the full variable domain: ETGVTQSPTHLIKTRGQQVTLRCSSQSGHNTVSWYQQALGQGPQFIFQYYREEENGRGNFPPRFSGLQFPNYSSELNVNALELDDSALYLCASSLEAGGPPGELFFGEGSRLTVL.

The chain has TRBV18 and TRBJ2-1; the match to TRBD2 covers 9 bases. Trimming at V came to 3 bases and at J to 0 bases, leaving 3 bases not matched to a gene. The length of the CDR3 is 16 residues. Germline loops: CDR1 KGHSH, CDR2 LQKENI. The CDR3 region is CASSPGAGGSYNEQFF. In DNA form, the CDR3 reads TGTGCCAGCTCACCGGGAGCGGGGGGCTCCTACAATGAGCAGTTCTTC.

The chain recombines TRBV29-1 with TRBJ2-5, with D hard to call. Per germline, CDR1 SQVTM and CDR2 ANQGSEA. Trimming shortened V by 2 bases and J by 5 bases, and 9 bases separated the two germline ends. This CDR3 contains 12 residues. The CDR3 here is CSVEIFRETQYF. In DNA form, the CDR3 reads TGCAGCGTTGAAATATTTCGGGAGACCCAGTACTTC.

The genes are TRBV30 and TRBJ2-2; TRBD2 matches at 7 bases. Germline values: CDR1 GTSNPN, CDR2 SVGIG (reference sequence). This CDR3 region has 16 residues. Trimming took 1 base from V and 7 from J; bases not matched to a gene: 12. CDR3 DNA: TGTGCCTGGAGTGAACCGGGGGGAGCAAGGGGCGGGGAGCTGTTTTTT. It is translated as CAWSEPGGARGGELFF.

The chain employs TRBV11-2 and TRBJ2-1; 7 positions agree with TRBD1. The CDR3 length is 15 residues. Trimming at V came to 5 bases and at J to 0 bases, leaving 4 bases not matched to a gene. Germline V gene data show CDR1 as SGHAT and CDR2 as FQNNGV. The DNA of the CDR3 is TGTGCCAGCAGCGACCGACAGGGCTCCTACAATGAGCAGTTCTTC. It codes for CASSDRQGSYNEQFF.

This clone was counted only a few times. Other DNA sequences in the sample encode the same CDR3. CDR3 in amino acids: CASSLDTNYGYTF. The CDR3 nucleotides are TGCGCCAGCAGCTTAGACACTAACTATGGCTACACCTTC. V is TRBV5-1 and J is TRBJ1-2; D is uncertain. The length of the CDR3 is 13 residues. V lost 2 bases and J lost 0, with 5 bases in between. The germline CDR1 and CDR2 sequences are SGHRS and YFSETQ.

The chain uses TRBV6-5 and TRBJ2-7; weak D call: TRBD2 (5 bases). V lost 6 bases to trimming and J lost 5 bases, with 14 bases between them. CDR3 length equals 13 residues. CDR1 MNHEY and CDR2 SVGAGI come from the germline V gene. CDR3 DNA sequence: TGTGCCAGCAGCTCGCGGGTGGCGCACGAGCAGTACTTC. Its protein is CASSSRVAHEQYF.

The rearrangement joins TRBV6-1 to TRBJ2-7, with 11 bases fitting TRBD1. The CDR3 loop spans 14 amino acids. CDR1 is MNHNS and CDR2 is SASEGT in the germline V gene. Trimming cost V 6 bases and J 2 bases; bases outside gene matches: 3. CDR3 DNA sequence: TGTGCCAGCAGCTCGGGACAGGGGGCCTACGAGCAGTACTTC. Its translation is CASSSGQGAYEQYF.

This clone was found a few times. The V call is TRBV18, the J call TRBJ1-1; 7 bases are a match to TRBD1. V lost 1 base and J lost 0; bases outside the gene matches: 2. This CDR3 has 15 residues. Germline-derived CDR1 and CDR2 are KGHSH and LQKENI. The CDR3 nucleotides read TGTGCCAGCTCACCACTGGACAGGATGAACACTGAAGCTTTCTTT. Translated: CASSPLDRMNTEAFF.

This clone was picked up a small number of times. As DNA, the CDR3 is TGTGCCTGGAAAAAGAAGCGGAGCACAGATACGCAGTATTTT. Translation: CAWKKKRSTDTQYF. The chain employs TRBV30 and TRBJ2-3, with D possibly TRBD2 on 5 matching bases. Trimming cost V 4 bases and J 0 bases, with 11 bases left between them. There are 14 residues in the CDR3. Germline V CDR1 and CDR2: GTSNPN, SVGIG (reference sequence).

This clone was counted between two and nine times. The rearrangement links TRBV21-1 to TRBJ2-1; the table's D call TRBD2 went unverified against the DNA. TRBV21-1 is recorded as a pseudogene. The CDR3 has 15 residues. CDR3 residues: CASSKVGRAANEQFF. The CDR3, as DNA: TGTGCCAGCAGCAAAGTGGGGAGGGCCGCCAATGAGCAGTTCTTC.

The chain joins TRBV9 to TRBJ2-2; D not certain. V was clipped by 3 bases and J by 7 bases, with 7 bases between them. This CDR3 contains 12 residues. Germline V gene data show CDR1 as SGDLS and CDR2 as YYNGEE. CDR3 DNA sequence: TGTGCCAGCAGCGCCTCTCTCGGGGAGCTGTTTTTT. Translating it yields CASSASLGELFF. Drawing the rest from reference TRBV9 and TRBJ2-2, the complete variable domain is DSGVTQTPKHLITATGQRVTLRCSPRSGDLSVYWYQQSLDQGLQFLIQYYNGEERAKGNILERFSAQQFPDLHSELNLSSLELGDSALYFCASSASLGELFFGEGSRLTVL.

This clone was seen just once. The chain combines TRBV11-3 with TRBJ2-1, with TRBD2 matching 12 bases. V shed 5 bases, J shed 5 bases, and the junction held 4 bases outside the gene matches. There are 15 residues in the CDR3. Germline CDR1 reads SGHNT; CDR2 reads YENEEA. The CDR3 region is CASSGLAGKNNEQFF. The DNA of the CDR3 is TGTGCCAGCAGCGGACTAGCGGGAAAGAACAATGAGCAGTTCTTC.

This clone has only a few counts. J is TRBJ2-1 and V is TRBV5-3; no definite D call. TRBV5-3 is an ORF; its function is uncertain. The V and J ends lost 8 bases and 5 bases respectively, with 14 bases between them. The CDR3 runs to 13 residues. CDR3 in amino acids: CASRRRVDNEQFF. In DNA form, the CDR3 reads TGTGCCAGTCGCCGCCGGGTGGACAATGAGCAGTTCTTC.

This chain joins TRBV6-5 and TRBJ2-1; 13 bases map to TRBD2. Trimming took 2 bases from V and 9 from J; bases not matched to a gene: 4. Looked up from germline, CDR1 is MNHEY and CDR2 is SVGAGI. This CDR3 is built from 15 residues. CDR3 region: CASSYTSGRVGEQFF. In DNA form, the CDR3 reads TGTGCCAGCAGTTACACTAGCGGGAGGGTGGGTGAGCAGTTCTTC.

In this sample, this clone turned up many times. The chain employs TRBV30 and TRBJ1-1; TRBD1 matches 8 bases. Germline V CDR1 and CDR2: GTSNPN, SVGIG (reference sequence). The V segment lost 5 bases and the J segment 8 bases; nucleotides outside the gene matches: 10. CDR3 length: 13 amino acids. The DNA of the CDR3 is TGTGCCTGGGGTAAATCCGGGACAGGCGAAGCTTTCTTT. Protein product: CAWGKSGTGEAFF.

The CDR3 DNA is TGTGCCAGCTGCAAGACCCGGGAGCAGACCCAGTACTTC. Translation: CASCKTREQTQYF. The chain carries TRBV18 and TRBJ2-5; a weak D match, TRBD2 (6 bases). Trimming removed 7 bases from V and 6 bases from J, with 15 bases in between. CDR1 is KGHSH and CDR2 is LQKENI in the germline V gene. This CDR3 has 13 residues.